This T cell receptor beta chain derives from a study of blood T cell repertoires in COVID-19. Study details: T cells, B-cell-depleted T cells, or PBMCs provided the cDNA or gDNA that served as material.

Profiling relied on immunoSEQ multiplex PCR, and the TCRdb table lists in-frame clones only, not all of them. Seen here are around 190,000 clones, around nine tenths observed once, and the top ten hold around 1.2%. This CDR3 is built from 17 residues. CDR1 and CDR2 from the germline V gene are SGHTA and FQGTGA. The germline V and J ends were trimmed by 0 bases and 0 bases, with 12 bases remaining between them. This chain connects TRBV7-3 to TRBJ2-4; D possibly corresponds to TRBD2 (6 bases). The sequence was collected from a young man with acute or convalescent COVID-19. The sequencing input was peripheral blood. This CDR3 is CASSLTGSGVAKNIQYF. CDR3 sequence (DNA): TGTGCCAGCAGCTTAACGGGTAGCGGAGTAGCCAAAAACATTCAGTACTTC.